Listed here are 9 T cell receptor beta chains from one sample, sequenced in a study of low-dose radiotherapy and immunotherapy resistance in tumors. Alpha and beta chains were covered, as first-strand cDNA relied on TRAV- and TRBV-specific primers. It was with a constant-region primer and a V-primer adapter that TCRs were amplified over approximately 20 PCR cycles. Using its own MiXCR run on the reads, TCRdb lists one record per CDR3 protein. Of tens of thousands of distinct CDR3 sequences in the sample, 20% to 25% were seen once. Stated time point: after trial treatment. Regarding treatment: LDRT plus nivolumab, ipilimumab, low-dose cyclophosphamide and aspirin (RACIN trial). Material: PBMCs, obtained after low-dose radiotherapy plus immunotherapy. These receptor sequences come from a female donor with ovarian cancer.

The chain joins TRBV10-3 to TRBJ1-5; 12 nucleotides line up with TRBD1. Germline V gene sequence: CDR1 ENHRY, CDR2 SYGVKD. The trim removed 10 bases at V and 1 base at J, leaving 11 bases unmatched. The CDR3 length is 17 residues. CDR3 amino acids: CATRAGTGGESNQPQHF. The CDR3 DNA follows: TGTGCCACTCGAGCCGGGACAGGGGGCGAGAGCAATCAGCCCCAGCATTTT.

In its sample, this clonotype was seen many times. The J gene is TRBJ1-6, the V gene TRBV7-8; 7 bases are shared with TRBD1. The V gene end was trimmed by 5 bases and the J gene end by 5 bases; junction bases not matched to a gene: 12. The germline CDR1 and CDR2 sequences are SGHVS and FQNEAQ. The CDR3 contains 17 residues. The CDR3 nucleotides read TGTGCCAGCAGCCCGGGACAGCTGAATGCGGATAATTCACCCCTCCACTTT. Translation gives CASSPGQLNADNSPLHF.

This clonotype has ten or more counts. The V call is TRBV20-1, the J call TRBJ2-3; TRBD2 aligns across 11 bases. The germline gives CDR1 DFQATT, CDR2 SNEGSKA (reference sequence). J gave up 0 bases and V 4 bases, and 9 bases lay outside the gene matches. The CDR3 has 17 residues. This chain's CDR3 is CSATTSGNGASTDTQYF. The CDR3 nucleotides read TGCAGTGCTACGACTAGCGGGAATGGGGCTAGCACAGATACGCAGTATTTT.

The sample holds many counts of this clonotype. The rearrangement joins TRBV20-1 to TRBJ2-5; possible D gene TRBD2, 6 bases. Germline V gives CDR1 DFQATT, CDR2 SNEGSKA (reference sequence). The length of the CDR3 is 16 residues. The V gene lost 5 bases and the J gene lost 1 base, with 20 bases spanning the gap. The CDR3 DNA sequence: TGCAGTGCTCCTTTAAACCCCGGGACTTTCCAAGAGACCCAGTACTTC. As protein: CSAPLNPGTFQETQYF.

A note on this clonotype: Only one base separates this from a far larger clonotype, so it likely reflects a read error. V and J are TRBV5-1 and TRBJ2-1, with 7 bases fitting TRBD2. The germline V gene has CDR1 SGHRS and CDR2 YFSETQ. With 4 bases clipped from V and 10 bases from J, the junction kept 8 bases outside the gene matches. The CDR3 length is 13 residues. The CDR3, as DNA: TGCGCCAGCAGCCGCGGGAGAGACGACGAGCAGTTCTTC. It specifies CASSRGRDDEQFF.

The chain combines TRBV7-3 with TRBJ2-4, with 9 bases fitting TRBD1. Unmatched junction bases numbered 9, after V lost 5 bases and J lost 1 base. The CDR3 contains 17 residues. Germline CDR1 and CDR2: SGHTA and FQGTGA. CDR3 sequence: CASSPTPGTGAKNIQYF. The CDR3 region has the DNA TGTGCCAGCAGCCCAACTCCCGGGACAGGGGCCAAAAACATTCAGTACTTC. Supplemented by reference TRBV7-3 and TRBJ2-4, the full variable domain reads GAGVSQTPSNKVTEKGKYVELRCDPISGHTALYWYRQSLGQGPEFLIYFQGTGAADDSGLPNDRFFAVRPEGSVSTLKIQRTERGDSAVYLCASSPTPGTGAKNIQYFGAGTRLSVL.

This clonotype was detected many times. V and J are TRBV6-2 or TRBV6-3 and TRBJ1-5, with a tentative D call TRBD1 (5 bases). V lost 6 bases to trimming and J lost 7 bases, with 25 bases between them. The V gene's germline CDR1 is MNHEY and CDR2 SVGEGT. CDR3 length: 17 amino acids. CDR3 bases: TGTGCCAGCAGCGTAACCCGGGAAAGGGGCGGTAGGCAGCCCCAGCATTTT. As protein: CASSVTRERGGRQPQHF.

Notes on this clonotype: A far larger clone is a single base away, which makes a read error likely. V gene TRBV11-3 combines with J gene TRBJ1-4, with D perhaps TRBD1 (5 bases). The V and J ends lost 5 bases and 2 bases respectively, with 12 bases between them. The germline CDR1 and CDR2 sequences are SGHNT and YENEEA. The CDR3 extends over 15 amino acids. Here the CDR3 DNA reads TGTGCCAGCAGCCGCCGCAGGGAGACTAATGAAAAACTGTTTTTT. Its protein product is CASSRRRETNEKLFF.

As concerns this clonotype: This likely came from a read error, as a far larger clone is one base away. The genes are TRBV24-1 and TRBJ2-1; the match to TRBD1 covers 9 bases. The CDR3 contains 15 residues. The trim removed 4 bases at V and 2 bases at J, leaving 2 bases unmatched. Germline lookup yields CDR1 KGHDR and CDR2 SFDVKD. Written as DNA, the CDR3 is TGTGCCACCAGTGAGGGGACAGGGACCTACAATGAGCAGTTCTTC. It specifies CATSEGTGTYNEQFF.